This TCR beta chain was captured in a study of blood T cells in healthy people across ages (dated by TCRdb to between 2014 and 2017). In terms of the full investigation: Template switching captured roughly one uniquely barcoded TCR beta cDNA molecule per two T cells in model experiments. The study measured age-related changes in TCR beta repertoire diversity using deep sequencing normalized with unique cDNA molecular identifiers. The donors were divided into four age groups: young (average about 16 years), middle-aged (roughly 42), aged (about 62) and long-lived (more than 75). To avoid experimental bias, donors of different ages were spread randomly across the sequencing lanes. For two donors (one aged 18 to 30 and one aged 80 or older), the study analyzed two additional independent replicas of 1 million unique cDNA reads from the same blood draw.

Library generation was performed with 5' RACE. The reads were generated on an Illumina HiSeq 2500. A second PCR of roughly 7 to 11 cycles was performed with a sample-barcoded 5' primer and a J-beta primer mix. A template-switch 5' adaptor carrying 12 random nucleotides introduced a unique molecular identifier onto each TCR beta cDNA molecule. Each sample yielded at least 2.5 million CDR3-containing paired-end reads. All of the RNA was converted into first-strand cDNA using the Mint cDNA synthesis kit, with a TRBC-specific oligonucleotide serving as the primer. All cDNA was treated with uracil-DNA glycosylase and then went through a first 18-cycle PCR with the universal primers M1SS and BC2_uni_R. For the original study's pipeline: Normalization of each sample was performed by random selection of 1 million high-quality reads, each carrying a distinct molecular identifier. Reads with shared molecular identifiers were discarded instead of being binned into consensus sequences. MiTCR, run with a Q25 quality threshold and the strictest error-elimination algorithm, handled CDR3 identification, clonotype clustering and error correction. A nonparametric unseen species model using Euler transformation provided a lower-bound estimate of total TCR beta diversity. Through fastp at Q25 and MiXCR, TCRdb rebuilt clones from the public reads, retaining in-frame beta chains. Each entry merges the rows of one CDR3 protein and shows their most common DNA and genes. The V and J calls reflect TCRdb's pipeline rather than the authors' work. Within this sample are around 1.1 million distinct CDR3 sequences, with around two fifths of them counted one time only. About an eighth of the sample lies in the top ten.

The roughly 42 donors, aged about 6 to 100 years, were systemically healthy Caucasian individuals from Russia. Each donor gave about 10 milliliters of peripheral blood, drawn into EDTA-treated Vacutainer tubes. Ficoll-Paque density-gradient centrifugation was used to isolate PBMCs, with at least 6.5 million per sample. Total RNA, at least 6 micrograms per sample, was extracted from PBMCs with Trizol reagent. For every donor, an aliquot of PBMCs went through flow cytometry to measure the percentages of naive CD45RAhigh/CD27high T cells. With respect to this clonotype: It has no known antigen specificity. There are no base qualities to consult, and no much larger clone falls within one base.

For CDR1 and CDR2, the germline V gene lists ENHRY and SYGVKD. V is shortened by 3 bases, J by 9 bases, and the region joining them spans 12 bases. The CDR3 measures 13 amino acids from cysteine to phenylalanine. The only DNA kept is the CDR3, 39 bases in frame from the first base. The paper's findings and limits, for the study overall: Bulk unsorted PBMC profiling prevented conclusive comparison of naive and antigen-experienced compartments. The CMV infection status of donors was not known, potentially confounding age-related changes in expanded clonotypes. A strong correlation was found between observed TCR beta diversity and the percentage of naive T cells measured by flow cytometry. Observed TCR beta diversity per million T cells fell roughly linearly with age, and a significant reduction was already apparent by age around 44. Compared with the aged group, the long-lived group had more naive CD4+ T cells, fewer expanded clones and increased TCR diversity, a pattern suggesting age selection. Estimates of total diversity from one million sequenced T cells were regarded as lower bounds and underestimates.

This TCR was sampled from a man between 18 and 35 years old in good health. In this chain, TRBV10-3 is recombined with TRBJ2-1; the D gene assignment is ambiguous. Sequences were obtained from blood. The CDR3 region has the sequence CAISEYMVGEQFF. The DNA sequence is given as TGTGCCATCAGTGAATATATGGTGGGTGAGCAGTTCTTC.